The T cell receptor beta chain under discussion was sequenced for a study of T cells in Graves' hyperthyroidism and ophthalmopathy. RNA transcripts yielded amplified TCR beta CDR3 regions. The HTBI set primed first-round TCR CDR3 RT-PCR. TCRdb redid the calling of the multiplex PCR reads with MiXCR, one entry per CDR3 protein. The data show around 700,000 distinct CDR3 sequences, 30% to 40% seen once. The CDR3 covers 13 residues. V lost 6 bases to trimming and J lost 5 bases, with 11 bases between them. Germline-derived CDR1 and CDR2 are MNHEY and SVGAGI. At least ten counts were recorded for this clonotype. Diagnoses were established using clinical symptoms, serum thyroxine and TRAb, thyroid ultrasound and orbital computed tomography.

What was sequenced was blood. This receptor was obtained from a woman aged 40-49 years with Graves' hyperthyroidism. This rearrangement joins TRBV6-5 to TRBJ1-5; perhaps TRBD1 as D (5 bases). In DNA form, the CDR3 reads TGTGCCAGCAGAACCAGGGAGGATCAGCCCCAGCATTTT. It yields the protein CASRTREDQPQHF.